This T cell receptor (beta chain) was sequenced for a study of blood T cell repertoires in COVID-19. Study context: Acute and convalescent COVID-19 specimens originated in the United States, Italy and Spain. PBMCs, B-cell-depleted T cells, or T cells were the source of the cDNA or gDNA that made up the material.

In the original analysis: Amplification of reference gene primers was used by the study to estimate nucleated cell counts. Assay: immunoSEQ multiplex PCR; the TCRdb copy retains only in-frame clones and omits some. V, J and clone size are those of that table, while D and trimming were read from the DNA. The data contain approximately 240,000 clones, almost 85% of them singletons. The table lists this clone with many counts. Germline assignment: CDR1 SNHLY and CDR2 FYNNEI. Trimming took 8 bases from V and 1 from J; bases not matched to a gene: 4. The CDR3 has 14 residues. The V call is TRBV2, the J call TRBJ2-2; TRBD1 agrees at 7 bases. This sequence was found in a man aged 45 to 65 with acute or convalescent COVID-19. The sample was peripheral blood. This CDR3 reads CASLGDRNTGELFF. The CDR3 coding sequence is TGTGCCAGCCTTGGGGACAGGAACACCGGGGAGCTGTTTTTT. Combining the CDR3 with reference TRBV2 and TRBJ2-2 gives the whole variable domain EPEVTQTPSHQVTQMGQEVILRCVPISNHLYFYWYRQILGQKVEFLVSFYNNEISEKSEIFDDQFSVERPDGSNFTLKIRSTKLEDSAMYFCASLGDRNTGELFFGEGSRLTVL.